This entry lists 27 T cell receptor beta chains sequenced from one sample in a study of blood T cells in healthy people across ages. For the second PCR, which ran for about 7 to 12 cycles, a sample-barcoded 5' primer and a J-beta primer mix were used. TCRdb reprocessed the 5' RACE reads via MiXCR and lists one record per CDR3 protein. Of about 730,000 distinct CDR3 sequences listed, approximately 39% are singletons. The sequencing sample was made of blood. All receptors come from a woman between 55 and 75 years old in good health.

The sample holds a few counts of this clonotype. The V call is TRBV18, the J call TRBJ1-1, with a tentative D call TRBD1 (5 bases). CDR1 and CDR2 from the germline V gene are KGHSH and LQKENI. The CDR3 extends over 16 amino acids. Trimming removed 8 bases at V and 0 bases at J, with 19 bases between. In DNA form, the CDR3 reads TGTGCCAGCGCGGAAGGAATGACAGACTTGAACACTGAAGCTTTCTTT. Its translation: CASAEGMTDLNTEAFF.

The CDR3 sequence: CASSFGGFTDTQYF. The CDR3, as DNA: TGTGCCAGCAGCTTTGGGGGGTTCACAGATACGCAGTATTTT. The genes are TRBV7-2 and TRBJ2-3; weak D call: TRBD2 (6 bases). CDR1 and CDR2 (germline): SGHTA, FQGNSA. The CDR3 has 14 residues. The ends were cut back, 3 bases at V and 2 bases at J, with 9 bases in the middle.

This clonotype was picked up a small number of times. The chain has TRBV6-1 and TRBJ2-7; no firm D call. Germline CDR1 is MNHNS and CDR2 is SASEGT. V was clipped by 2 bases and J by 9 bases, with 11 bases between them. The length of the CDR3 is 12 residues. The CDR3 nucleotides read TGTGCCAGCAGTGAACCCCGGCGCGGGCAGTACTTC. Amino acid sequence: CASSEPRRGQYF.

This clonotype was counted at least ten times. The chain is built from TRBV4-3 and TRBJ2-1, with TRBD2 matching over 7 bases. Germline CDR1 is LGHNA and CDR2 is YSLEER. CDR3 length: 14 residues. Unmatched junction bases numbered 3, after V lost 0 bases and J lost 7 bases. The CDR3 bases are TGCGCCAGCAGCCAAGACAGCGGGACGAATGAGCAGTTCTTC. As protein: CASSQDSGTNEQFF.

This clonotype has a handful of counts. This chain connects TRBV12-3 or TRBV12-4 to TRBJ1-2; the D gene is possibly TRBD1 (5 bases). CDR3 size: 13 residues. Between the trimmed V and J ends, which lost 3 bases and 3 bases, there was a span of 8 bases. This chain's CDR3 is CASSFLTDYGYTF. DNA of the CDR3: TGTGCCAGCAGTTTCTTGACAGACTATGGCTACACCTTC.

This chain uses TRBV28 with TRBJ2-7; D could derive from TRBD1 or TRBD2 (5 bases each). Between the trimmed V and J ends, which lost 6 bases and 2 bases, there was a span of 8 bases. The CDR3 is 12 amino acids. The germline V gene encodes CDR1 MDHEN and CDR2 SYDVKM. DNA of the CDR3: TGTGCCAGCAGGTGGGGACCCTACGAGCAGTACTTC. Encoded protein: CASRWGPYEQYF.

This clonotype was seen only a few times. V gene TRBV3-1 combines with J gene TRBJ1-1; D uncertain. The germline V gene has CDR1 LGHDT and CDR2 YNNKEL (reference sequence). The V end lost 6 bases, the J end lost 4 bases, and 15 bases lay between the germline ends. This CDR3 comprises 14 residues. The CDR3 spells CASSRISGGTEAFF. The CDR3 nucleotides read TGTGCCAGCAGTCGGATCTCCGGAGGCACTGAAGCTTTCTTT.

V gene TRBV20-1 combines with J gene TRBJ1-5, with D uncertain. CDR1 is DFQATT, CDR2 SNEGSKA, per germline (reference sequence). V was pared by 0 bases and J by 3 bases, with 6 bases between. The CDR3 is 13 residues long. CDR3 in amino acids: CSARDPTNQPQHF. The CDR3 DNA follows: TGCAGTGCTAGAGATCCTACCAATCAGCCCCAGCATTTT.

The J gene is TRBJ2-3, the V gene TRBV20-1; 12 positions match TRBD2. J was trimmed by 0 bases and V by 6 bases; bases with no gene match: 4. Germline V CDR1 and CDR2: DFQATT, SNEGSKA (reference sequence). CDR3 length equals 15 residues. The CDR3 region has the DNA TGCAGTGCCCGGACTAGCGGGATTAGCACAGATACGCAGTATTTT. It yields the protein CSARTSGISTDTQYF.

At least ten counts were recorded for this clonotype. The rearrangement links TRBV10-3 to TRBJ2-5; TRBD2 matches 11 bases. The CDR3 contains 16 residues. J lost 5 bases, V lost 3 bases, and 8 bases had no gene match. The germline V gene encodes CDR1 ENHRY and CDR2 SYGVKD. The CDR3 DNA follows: TGTGCCATCAGTGAAAGTAGCGGGGGGGCCCGTGAGACCCAGTACTTC. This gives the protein CAISESSGGARETQYF.

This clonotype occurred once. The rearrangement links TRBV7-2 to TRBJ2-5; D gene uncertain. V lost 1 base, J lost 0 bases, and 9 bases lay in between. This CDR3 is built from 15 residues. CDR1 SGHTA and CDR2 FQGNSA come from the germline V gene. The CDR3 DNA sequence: TGTGCCAGCAGCTTAGGGGCAGCCTACCAAGAGACCCAGTACTTC. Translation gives CASSLGAAYQETQYF. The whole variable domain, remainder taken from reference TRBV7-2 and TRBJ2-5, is GAGVSQSPSNKVTEKGKDVELRCDPISGHTALYWYRQSLGQGLEFLIYFQGNSAPDKSGLPSDRFSAERTGGSVSTLTIQRTQQEDSAVYLCASSLGAAYQETQYFGPGTRLLVL.

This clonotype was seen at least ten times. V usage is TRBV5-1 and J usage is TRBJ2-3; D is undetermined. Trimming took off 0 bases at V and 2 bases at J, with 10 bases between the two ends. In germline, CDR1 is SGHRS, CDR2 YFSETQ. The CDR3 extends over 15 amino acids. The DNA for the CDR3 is TGCGCCAGCAGCTTGGCCGGCGGCTTCACAGATACGCAGTATTTT. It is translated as CASSLAGGFTDTQYF. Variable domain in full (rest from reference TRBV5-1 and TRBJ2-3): KAGVTQTPRYLIKTRGQQVTLSCSPISGHRSVSWYQQTPGQGLQFLFEYFSETQRNKGNFPGRFSGRQFSNSRSEMNVSTLELGDSALYLCASSLAGGFTDTQYFGPGTRLTVL.

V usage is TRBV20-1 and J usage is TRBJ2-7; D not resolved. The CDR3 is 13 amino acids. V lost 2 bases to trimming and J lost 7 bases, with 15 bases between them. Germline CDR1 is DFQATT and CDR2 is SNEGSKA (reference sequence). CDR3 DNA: TGCAGTGCTAGAACGAGGTTCCCTGGGGAGCAGTACTTC. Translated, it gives CSARTRFPGEQYF.

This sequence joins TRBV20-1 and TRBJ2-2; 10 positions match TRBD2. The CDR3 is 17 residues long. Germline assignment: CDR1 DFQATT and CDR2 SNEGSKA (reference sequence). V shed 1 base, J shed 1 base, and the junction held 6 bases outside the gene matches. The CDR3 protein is CSARGPLAGVNTGELFF. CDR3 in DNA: TGCAGTGCTAGAGGCCCTCTAGCGGGAGTGAACACCGGGGAGCTGTTTTTT.

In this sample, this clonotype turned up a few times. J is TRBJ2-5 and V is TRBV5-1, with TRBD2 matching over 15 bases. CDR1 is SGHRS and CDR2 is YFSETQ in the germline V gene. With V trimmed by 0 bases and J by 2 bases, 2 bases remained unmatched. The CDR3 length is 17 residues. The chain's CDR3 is CASSLVGLAGGQETQYF. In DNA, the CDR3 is TGCGCCAGCAGCTTGGTTGGACTAGCGGGAGGGCAAGAGACCCAGTACTTC.

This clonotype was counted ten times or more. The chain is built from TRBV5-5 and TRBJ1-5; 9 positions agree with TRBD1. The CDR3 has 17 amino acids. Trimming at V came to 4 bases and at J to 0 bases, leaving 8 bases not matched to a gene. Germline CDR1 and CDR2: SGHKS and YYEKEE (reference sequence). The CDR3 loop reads CASSAGTGSYSNQPQHF. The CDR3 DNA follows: TGTGCCAGCAGCGCCGGGACAGGGAGTTATAGCAATCAGCCCCAGCATTTT.

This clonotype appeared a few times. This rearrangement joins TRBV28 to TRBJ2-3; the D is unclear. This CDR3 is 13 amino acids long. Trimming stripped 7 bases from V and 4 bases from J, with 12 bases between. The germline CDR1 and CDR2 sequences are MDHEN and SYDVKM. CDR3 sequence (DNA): TGTGCCAGCACTCTCCTTCGCGCAGATACGCAGTATTTT. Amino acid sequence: CASTLLRADTQYF.

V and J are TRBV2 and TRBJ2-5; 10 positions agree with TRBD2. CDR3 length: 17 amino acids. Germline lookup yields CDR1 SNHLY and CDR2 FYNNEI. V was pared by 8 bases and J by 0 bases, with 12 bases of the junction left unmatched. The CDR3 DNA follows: TGTGCCAGCGGAACCGGGACTAGCGAGCAGTACCAAGAGACCCAGTACTTC. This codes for CASGTGTSEQYQETQYF.

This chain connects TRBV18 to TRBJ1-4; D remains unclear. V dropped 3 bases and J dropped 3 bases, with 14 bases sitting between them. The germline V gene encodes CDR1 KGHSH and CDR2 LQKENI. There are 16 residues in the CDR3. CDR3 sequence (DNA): TGTGCCAGCTCACCGGCTTTAAGAGGGTCTAATGAAAAACTGTTTTTT. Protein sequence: CASSPALRGSNEKLFF.

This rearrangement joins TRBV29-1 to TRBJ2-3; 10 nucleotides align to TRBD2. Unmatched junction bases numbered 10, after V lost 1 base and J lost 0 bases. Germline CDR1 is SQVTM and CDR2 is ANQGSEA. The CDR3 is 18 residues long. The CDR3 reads CSVEGGLAGATSTDTQYF. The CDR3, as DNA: TGCAGCGTTGAAGGAGGCCTAGCGGGAGCAACTAGCACAGATACGCAGTATTTT.

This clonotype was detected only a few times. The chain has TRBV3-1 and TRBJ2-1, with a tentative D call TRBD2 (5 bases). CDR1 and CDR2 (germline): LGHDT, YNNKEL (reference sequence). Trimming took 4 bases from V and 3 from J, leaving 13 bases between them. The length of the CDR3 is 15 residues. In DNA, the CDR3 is TGTGCCAGCAGCCCCACGGGCGGGCGCTACAATGAGCAGTTCTTC. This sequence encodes CASSPTGGRYNEQFF.

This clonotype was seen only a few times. As DNA, the CDR3 is TGTGCCAGCAGAGGGACAGGGGGCAGGCAGCCCCAGCATTTT. Translation: CASRGTGGRQPQHF. V and J are TRBV6-2 or TRBV6-3 and TRBJ1-5, with TRBD1 matching 12 bases. The V segment lost 6 bases and the J segment 7 bases; nucleotides outside the gene matches: 4. CDR1 and CDR2 from the germline V gene are MNHEY and SVGEGT. This CDR3 spans 14 amino acids.

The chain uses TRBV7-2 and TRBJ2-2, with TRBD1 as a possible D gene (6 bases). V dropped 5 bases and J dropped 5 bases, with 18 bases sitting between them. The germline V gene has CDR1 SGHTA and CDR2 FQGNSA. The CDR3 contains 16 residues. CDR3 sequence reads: CASSLRGGEGTGELFF. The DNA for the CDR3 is TGTGCCAGCAGCCTAAGAGGGGGAGAGGGGACCGGGGAGCTGTTTTTT.

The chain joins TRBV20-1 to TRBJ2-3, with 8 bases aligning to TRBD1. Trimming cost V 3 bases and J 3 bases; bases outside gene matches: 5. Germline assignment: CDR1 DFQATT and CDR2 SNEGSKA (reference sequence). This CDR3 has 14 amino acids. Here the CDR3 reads CSARDRDGTDTQYF. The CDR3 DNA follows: TGCAGTGCTAGGGACAGGGATGGTACAGATACGCAGTATTTT.

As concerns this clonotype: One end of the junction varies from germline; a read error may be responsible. CDR3 sequence reads: CAASDQETNYGYTF. The DNA of the CDR3 is TGTGCCGCCAGTGATCAAGAAACTAACTATGGTTACACCTTC. The rearrangement uses TRBV24-1 and TRBJ1-2; D is ambiguous. This CDR3 region has 14 residues. Germline CDR1 KGHDR, CDR2 SFDVKD.

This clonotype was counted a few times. CDR3 nucleotides: TGTGCCAGCAGTCCCCCGGCGGGAGGTGTTAATGAGCAGTTCTTC. This translates into CASSPPAGGVNEQFF. The chain uses TRBV13 and TRBJ2-1, with 8 bases that match TRBD2. Germline loops: CDR1 PRHDT, CDR2 FYEKMQ (reference sequence). CDR3 length: 15 residues. V trimming: 6 bases; J trimming: 7 bases; junction bases outside the gene matches: 11. Filled out from reference TRBV13 and TRBJ2-1, the complete variable domain reads AAGVIQSPRHLIKEKRETATLKCYPIPRHDTVYWYQQGPGQDPQFLISFYEKMQSDKGSIPDRFSAQQFSDYHSELNMSSLELGDSALYFCASSPPAGGVNEQFFGPGTRLTVL.

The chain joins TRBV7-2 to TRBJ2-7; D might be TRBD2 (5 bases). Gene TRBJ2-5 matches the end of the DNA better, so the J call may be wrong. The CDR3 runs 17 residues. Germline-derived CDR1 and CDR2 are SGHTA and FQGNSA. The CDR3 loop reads CASSPGRTGILGGTQYF. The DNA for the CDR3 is TGTGCCAGCAGTCCGGGCAGGACGGGGATACTCGGTGGGACCCAGTACTTC.